This T cell receptor (beta chain) was found in a study of graft-versus-host responses after intestinal transplantation. Study at large: Uniformly, recipients were administered anti-thymocyte globulin induction with subsequent tacrolimus and steroids for around 3 years.

The germline V gene encodes CDR1 SGHRS and CDR2 YFSETQ. V was pared by 2 bases and J by 4 bases, with 3 bases of the junction left unmatched. This CDR3 has 14 amino acids. Concerning this clone itself: No antigen is known for it.

Clones were read by immunoSEQ multiplex PCR, and TCRdb kept only the in-frame ones, dropping some. This table has tens of thousands of clones, about 87% appearing once. The clonotype was recovered from a human donor who was the organ donor for an intestinal transplant. This specimen was unstimulated CD4+ T cells sorted from spleen or lymph node cells, taken before transplant. The chain recombines TRBV5-1 with TRBJ2-7; 10 bases map to TRBD2. In DNA form, the CDR3 reads TGCGCCAGCAGCTTAGAGCGGGGGGGATACGAGCAGTACGTC. Protein sequence: CASSLERGGYEQYV.